Sequencing of this T cell receptor (beta chain) was carried out in a study of cytomegalovirus exposure and HLA in healthy donors. Study-level points and caveats: Indistinguishability led to the exclusion of some V segments, TRBV6-2 and TRBV6-3 included.

A remark on this clone: Its antigen is still unknown.

13 Jbeta primers and 60 Vbeta primers were used for the PCR. TCRdb's copy holds only in-frame clones and misses some; the assay was immunoSEQ multiplex PCR. This table has about 200,000 clones, 75% to 90% appearing once. The V gene lost 0 bases and the J gene lost 0 bases, with 6 bases spanning the gap. From germline, CDR1 is MNHNS and CDR2 SASEGT. This CDR3 spans 15 amino acids. This clonotype was obtained from a woman aged 25 to 39 in good health and CMV-seronegative. Sequenced input: PBMCs. The chain links TRBV6-1 to TRBJ2-1; D possibly corresponds to TRBD1 (5 bases). In DNA form, the CDR3 reads TGTGCCAGCAGTGAAGCCGACAGCTCCTACAATGAGCAGTTCTTC. Translating it yields CASSEADSSYNEQFF.